The T cell receptor (beta chain) described here comes from a study of blood T cell repertoires in COVID-19. Background on the study: From the United States, Italy and Spain came samples of acute and convalescent COVID-19. T cells, B-cell-depleted T cells, or PBMCs supplied cDNA or gDNA.

Source study methods: Estimated nucleated cell counts came from reference gene primer amplification. Using immunoSEQ multiplex PCR, the repertoire was profiled, and TCRdb retains in-frame clones only, with some absent. The DNA gave D and trimming, while V, J and clone size come from that table. This sample yields roughly 62,000 clones, of which roughly 89% are seen a single time; 5% to 6% belongs to the top ten. This CDR3 region has 13 residues. V was cut by 7 bases and J by 10 bases, with 14 bases left in between. Per germline, CDR1 SGHTA and CDR2 FQGNSA. V is TRBV7-2 and J is TRBJ1-6; no clear D gene. The sample was peripheral blood. The receptor's source is a human donor in a cohort sampled during active COVID-19. The CDR3 loop is CASTQGLGSPLHF. CDR3 nucleotides: TGTGCCAGCACCCAAGGACTCGGCTCACCCCTCCACTTT.